This T cell receptor (beta chain) appears in the sequencing data of a study of Graves' ophthalmopathy and Graves' hyperthyroidism. Germline V gives CDR1 MNHEY, CDR2 SMNVEV (reference sequence). The V and J ends lost 5 bases and 4 bases respectively, with 17 bases between them. The length of the CDR3 is 15 residues. Ophthalmopathy absent within 18 months of follow-up marked hyperthyroidism as stable. Reliance was placed on clinical symptoms, serum thyroxine, TRAb, thyroid ultrasound and orbital computed tomography for diagnosis. On this clonotype: Antigen: not known.

Amplifying from RNA transcripts, the study obtained TCR beta CDR3 regions. HTBI primers were used in a first-round RT-PCR, which preceded a second-round multiplex PCR. From the multiplex PCR reads, TCRdb called clonotypes with MiXCR, one entry per CDR3 protein. The sample has roughly 610,000 distinct CDR3 sequences, 22% seen once. Study findings and constraints: The majority of expanded thyroid clonotypes above 0.001 frequency also occurred in blood. Progression of ophthalmopathy was predicted by the model with less than 71% sensitivity and just over 72% specificity.

The chain combines TRBV27 with TRBJ1-2, with a weak D call TRBD1 (5 bases). The source of this sequence is a woman between 18 and 30 years old with stable Graves' hyperthyroidism. Some clones in this sample may be carry-over from other donors' samples. The sample consisted of peripheral blood. The CDR3 sequence: CASSADRRWGYGYTF. CDR3 DNA: TGTGCCAGCAGTGCTGACAGAAGGTGGGGCTATGGCTACACCTTC.